The T cell receptor beta chain under discussion was sequenced for a study of shared clonotypes between healthy human individuals. Study-wide context: The study drew on a couple of women and a few men aged 18 to 49 as donors.

The material for each subset, its genomic DNA, was split evenly across several immunoSEQ plates. The repertoire was sequenced with immunoSEQ multiplex PCR; TCRdb's copy has only in-frame clones and lacks some. Of about 470,000 clones in the sample, roughly 77% are singletons; the top ten hold approximately 13%. Those who donated were healthy HIV-negative adults, with no recent acute infections or vaccinations reported. Unsorted material relied on approximately 90 million PBMCs as the source of genomic DNA. The sample comprised PBMCs. This clonotype originated in a woman between 35 and 50 years old in good health. Some clones in this sample may be carry-over from other donors' samples.

The CDR3 here is CASSKDLSGANVLTF. The CDR3 nucleotides are TGCGCCAGCAGCAAAGACCTCTCTGGGGCCAACGTCCTGACTTTC. This chain uses TRBV5-1 with TRBJ2-6; D is unclear. Germline assignment: CDR1 SGHRS and CDR2 YFSETQ. The CDR3 has 15 residues. Deletions cut 4 bases from V and 0 bases from J, with 8 bases between.